These T cell receptor beta chains were read from a single sample in a study of OX40 agonist ivuxolimab in advanced cancers. Only in-frame clones appear in the TCRdb table, and some are missing; sequencing was by immunoSEQ multiplex PCR. The table has 75,000 to 80,000 clones, about 93% seen once; the top ten hold approximately 20%. The sequenced sample was CD4+ or CD8+ T cells sorted from blood, obtained in a trial of the OX40 agonist ivuxolimab. The source of these receptors is an adult with an advanced solid tumor such as melanoma, head and neck, liver or kidney cancer. The CDR3 runs from the conserved cysteine through the conserved F or W. Each record gives: V gene, clone size, J gene, D gene, CDR3 DNA, CDR3 protein. A D gene is named only where the DNA matches it firmly. Some rows mark clone size as missing; the rest say once, few, many or name a class of expanded clone.

TRBV9	-	TRBJ2-5	TRBD2	TGTGCCAGCAGCGGTTCTAGCGGGGGATTCCAAGAGACCCAGTACTTC	CASSGSSGGFQETQYF
TRBV7-2	-	TRBJ2-7	-	TGTGCCAGCAGCGCCATCCGGGACCAGCAGTACTTC	CASSAIRDQQYF
TRBV7-9	once	TRBJ1-1	-	TGTGCCAGCAGCTCCCTACCAACATTTGAAGCTTTCTTT	CASSSLPTFEAFF
TRBV29-1	-	TRBJ2-7	TRBD2	TGCAGCGTTGAACAGCGGGAGATGGGCTACGAGCAGTACTTC	CSVEQREMGYEQYF
TRBV4-3	-	TRBJ2-1	-	TGCGCCAGCAGCCAAGAGGAGGTTTGGGGTAATCCCTACAATGAGCAGTTCTTC	CASSQEEVWGNPYNEQFF
TRBV5-6	-	TRBJ1-5	TRBD1	TGTGCCAGCAGCGCAACGGGACAGGGGGTTTATAGCAATCAGCCCCAGCATTTT	CASSATGQGVYSNQPQHF
TRBV6-5	once	TRBJ1-2	-	TGTGCCAGCAGAACGGACCTCTTATATGGGGGCTACACCTTC	CASRTDLLYGGYTF
TRBV5-6	-	TRBJ1-5	-	TGTGCCAGCAGCGCGGGGGATCGACCCCAGCATTTT	CASSAGDRPQHF
TRBV5-8	-	TRBJ1-2	-	TGTGCCAGCAGCTTGGACGACTATGGCTACACCTTC	CASSLDDYGYTF
TRBV19	-	TRBJ2-1	-	TGTGCCAGTAGTATAGGGAAACTCGGGTACAATGAGCAGTTCTTC	CASSIGKLGYNEQFF
TRBV6-1	-	TRBJ1-5	-	TGTGCCAGCAGTTGGACGGAGGTTCAGCCCCAGCATTTT	CASSWTEVQPQHF
TRBV27	-	TRBJ2-5	TRBD1	TGTGCCAGCAGTTTTGGGACAGGGGGCCTGGAGACCCAGTACTTC	CASSFGTGGLETQYF
TRBV18	-	TRBJ2-2	TRBD2	TGTGCCAGCTCACCGGAACTAGCGGGGGGGCCGAACACCGGGGAGCTGTTTTTT	CASSPELAGGPNTGELFF
TRBV19	-	TRBJ2-5	TRBD2	TGTGCCAGTAGCCCGGGGGGACGAGAGACCCAGTACTTC	CASSPGGRETQYF
TRBV5-1	-	TRBJ2-7	TRBD1	TGCGCCAGCAGCTTGGATGGGACAGGGGGCTTTTACGAGCAGTACTTC	CASSLDGTGGFYEQYF
TRBV4-1	-	TRBJ2-2	-	TGCGCCAGCCGGTCGACAGCTACCGGGGAGCTGTTTTTT	CASRSTATGELFF
TRBV7-9	-	TRBJ1-2	-	TGTGCCAGCAGCTCCCTCCCCGGGCAGGGGAGCTATGGCTACACCTTC	CASSSLPGQGSYGYTF
TRBV6-1	-	TRBJ2-7	-	TGTGCCAGCAGTGTAGGCCGGGAGTTCAGCGAGCAGTACTTC	CASSVGREFSEQYF
TRBV10-2	-	TRBJ2-7	-	TGCGCCAGCAGCACAACTTCCGGCTACGAGCAGTACTTC	CASSTTSGYEQYF
TRBV4-3	few	TRBJ1-5	-	TGCGCCAGCAGCCAAGATCAGAGATTGAATCAGCCCCAGCATTTT	CASSQDQRLNQPQHF
TRBV7-6	-	TRBJ1-1	-	TGTGCCAGCAGCTTCCAGGGCGGTGAAGCTTTCTTT	CASSFQGGEAFF
TRBV19	-	TRBJ2-5	-	TGTGCCAGTAGTACGGACGGCCAAGAGACCCAGTACTTC	CASSTDGQETQYF
TRBV7-2	-	TRBJ2-1	-	TGTGCCAGCAGCCCTACGAACAATGAGCAGTTCTTC	CASSPTNNEQFF
TRBV11-2	-	TRBJ1-1	-	TGTGCCAGCAGCTTAGATTGGCCGGGAGGGCCTGAAGCTTTCTTT	CASSLDWPGGPEAFF
TRBV9	-	TRBJ1-1	-	TGTGCCAGCAGCGAGGGACTCCAGAACACTGAAGCTTTCTTT	CASSEGLQNTEAFF
TRBV5-5	-	TRBJ2-6	-	TGTGCCAGCAGCTTAGGACTAGGGGCCAACGTCCTGACTTTC	CASSLGLGANVLTF